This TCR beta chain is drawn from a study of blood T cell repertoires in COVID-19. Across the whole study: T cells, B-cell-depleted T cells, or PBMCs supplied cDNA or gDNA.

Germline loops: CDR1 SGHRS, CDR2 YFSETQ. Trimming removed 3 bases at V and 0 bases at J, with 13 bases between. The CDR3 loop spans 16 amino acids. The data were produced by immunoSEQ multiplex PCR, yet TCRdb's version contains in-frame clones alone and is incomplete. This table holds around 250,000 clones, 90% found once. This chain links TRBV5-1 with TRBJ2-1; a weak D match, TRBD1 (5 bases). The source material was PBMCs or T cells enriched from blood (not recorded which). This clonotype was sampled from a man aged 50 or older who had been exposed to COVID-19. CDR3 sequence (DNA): TGCGCCAGCAGCTCGTCGATAGGGGTCTCCTACAATGAGCAGTTCTTC. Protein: CASSSSIGVSYNEQFF. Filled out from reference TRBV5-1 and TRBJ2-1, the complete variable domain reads KAGVTQTPRYLIKTRGQQVTLSCSPISGHRSVSWYQQTPGQGLQFLFEYFSETQRNKGNFPGRFSGRQFSNSRSEMNVSTLELGDSALYLCASSSSIGVSYNEQFFGPGTRLTVL.